This T cell receptor beta chain was observed in a study of shared clonotypes between healthy human individuals (TCRdb year 2020). About the study as a whole: The cohort comprised a couple of women and a few men aged 18 to 49 years. Different laboratories and diverse techniques were used to prepare libraries and sequence TCR repertoires, to increase sequencing depth and limit assay-specific biases. The study deeply sequenced blood TCR repertoires of about 5 healthy adults to estimate repertoire size and the extent of clonotype sharing between individuals. Leukapheresis yielded between about 0.94 and 9 billion PBMCs per donor.

Using the deep immunoSEQ assay, TCR CDR3 regions were amplified from genomic DNA by multiplex PCR. For each cell subset, the extracted genomic DNA was distributed evenly across all wells of several immunoSEQ 96-well plates, and each plate served as one replicate. For unsorted PBMC, approximately 300 ng of genomic DNA, equivalent to about 32,000 T cell genomes, went into each replicate PCR. Genomic DNA from unsorted PBMC was sequenced over ten immunoSEQ deep assay plates. Purified libraries were measured with a Qubit 3.0 fluorometer, size-checked on a Bioanalyzer 2100, and measured again with the KAPA Library Quantification kit. Every immunoSEQ 96-well plate was sequenced on a dedicated single-read 150-cycle Illumina NextSeq 550 flow cell. Regarding the original processing steps: Because the immunoSEQ output included only junctional sequences and no quality scores, the filtering could not be the same as the filtering used for full-length reads. To assign V/J genes and CDR3, sequences were annotated against IMGT germline references using PyIR, a Python wrapper for IgBLAST v1.9. Reads with weak V/J assignments (E-value above 1e-6), missing CDR3, stop codons, out-of-frame junctions, or ambiguous translated residues were removed. A V3J clonotype was defined by an identical inferred V gene, J gene, and CDR3 amino acid sequence. Percentage overlap between repertoires was computed as shared unique clonotypes divided by the size of the smaller repertoire. Repertoire richness was assessed with RTK rarefaction, the Chao1 estimator, and Recon v2.1 estimates of unobserved clonotypes. TCRdb took this table from immuneACCESS and kept in-frame rearrangements with V and J called. Such tables lack part of the clones; where checked against another copy, unresolved V genes explain under half of the gap, and the rest is unexplained. The V and J calls and the clone size are those of that table, but D and trimming were determined from the DNA. Counted in this sample were about 500,000 clones; about 74% of them appeared once. The ten biggest clones cover about 11% of the sample.

General conclusions and limits of the study: Because the study included a small number of donors, the genetic and exposure-history diversity represented was limited. Only blood was sampled, and tissue TCR repertoires likely differ from those in blood. Based on pairwise subsampling, the degree of clonotype sharing among donors was expected to be affected by sequencing depth.

The CDR1 and CDR2 encoded by the germline V gene (reference sequence) are LNHNV and YYDKDF. From the cysteine through the phenylalanine, the CDR3 covers 15 amino acids. The retained sequence is limited to the CDR3, 45 bases, with the frame set at the first base. V loses 0 bases, J loses 6 bases, and the germline ends lie 15 bases apart. Of note for this clone: Its antigen target is currently unknown. Per-nucleotide qualities are absent, and no much larger clonotype sits a single base away.

The donors were healthy, HIV-negative adults who had no recently reported acute infections or vaccinations. Every donor was a Caucasian adult residing in Nashville, Tennessee, USA. For unsorted samples, 100 million or so PBMCs were counted, and genomic DNA was extracted using the QIAamp DNA Blood Mini kit. Blood was obtained by leukapheresis, after which PBMCs were separated by Ficoll-Histopaque density gradient centrifugation and cryopreserved in liquid nitrogen vapor phase. This sequence originates from a woman in her forties in good health. Some clones in this sample may be carry-over from other donors' samples. The V and J genes are TRBV15 and TRBJ2-7; the D gene is perhaps TRBD1, on 5 matching bases. The material sequenced was PBMCs. Here the CDR3 is given as CATSRDNQGWSEQYF. The DNA reads as follows: TGTGCCACCAGCAGAGATAATCAGGGATGGTCCGAGCAGTACTTC.